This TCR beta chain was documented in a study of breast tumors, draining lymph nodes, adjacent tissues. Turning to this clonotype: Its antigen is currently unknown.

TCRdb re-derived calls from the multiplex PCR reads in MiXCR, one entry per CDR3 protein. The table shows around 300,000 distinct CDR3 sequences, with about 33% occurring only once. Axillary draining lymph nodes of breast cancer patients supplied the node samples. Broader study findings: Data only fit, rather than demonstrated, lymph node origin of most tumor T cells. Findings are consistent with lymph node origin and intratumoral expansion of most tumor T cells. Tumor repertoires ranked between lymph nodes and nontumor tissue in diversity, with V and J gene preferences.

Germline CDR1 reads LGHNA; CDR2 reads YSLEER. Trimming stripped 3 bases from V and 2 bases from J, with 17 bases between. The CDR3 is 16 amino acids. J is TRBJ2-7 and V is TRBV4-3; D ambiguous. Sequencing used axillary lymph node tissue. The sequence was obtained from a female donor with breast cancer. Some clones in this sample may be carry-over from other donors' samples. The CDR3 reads CASSQGRLGCTYEQYF. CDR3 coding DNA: TGCGCCAGCAGCCAGGGTCGGCTGGGTTGTACCTACGAGCAGTACTTC.